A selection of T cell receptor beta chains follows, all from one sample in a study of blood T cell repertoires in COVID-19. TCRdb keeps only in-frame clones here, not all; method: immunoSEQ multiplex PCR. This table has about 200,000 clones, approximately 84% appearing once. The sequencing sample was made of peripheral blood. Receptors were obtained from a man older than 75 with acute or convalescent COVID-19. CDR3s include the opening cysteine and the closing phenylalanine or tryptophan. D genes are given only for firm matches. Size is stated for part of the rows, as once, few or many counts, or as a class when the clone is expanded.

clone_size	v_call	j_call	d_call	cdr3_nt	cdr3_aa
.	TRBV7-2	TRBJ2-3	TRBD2	TGTGCCAGCAGCTTAAGGGGGATAGCGGGATCGGGCACAGATACGCAGTATTTT	CASSLRGIAGSGTDTQYF
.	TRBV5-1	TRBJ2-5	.	TGCGCCAGCAGCTTGGACAGCCTCCAAGAGACCCAGTACTTC	CASSLDSLQETQYF
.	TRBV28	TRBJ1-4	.	TGTGCCAGTCGACGCGGGTCTAATGAAAAACTGTTTTTT	CASRRGSNEKLFF
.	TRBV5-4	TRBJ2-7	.	TGTGCCAGCAGCCTCGGACAGCCCCCCTACGAGCAGTACTTC	CASSLGQPPYEQYF
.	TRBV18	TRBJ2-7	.	TGTGCCAGCTCATTACACCCCTCCTCCGAGCAGTACTTC	CASSLHPSSEQYF
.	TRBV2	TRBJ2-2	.	TGTGCCAGCAGTGACCAATCCATCGGGGAGCTGTTTTTT	CASSDQSIGELFF
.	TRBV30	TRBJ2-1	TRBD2	TGTGCCTGGAGCACTAGCGGGGGAAGTGAGCAGTTCTTC	CAWSTSGGSEQFF
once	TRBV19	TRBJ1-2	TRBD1	TGTGCCAGTACTTTATCCGGGACAGGGTCCTCTGGCGCCTTC	CASTLSGTGSSGAF
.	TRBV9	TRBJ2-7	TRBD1	TGTGCCAGCAGCCCACGGACAGGGCCGTCCTACGAGCAGTACTTC	CASSPRTGPSYEQYF
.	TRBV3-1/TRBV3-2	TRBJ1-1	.	TGTGCCAGCAGCCAAGCACAGTCGGCGAACACTGAAGCTTTCTTT	CASSQAQSANTEAFF
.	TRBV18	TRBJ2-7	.	TGTGCCAGCTCGCGGGCGGGTACTACCTACGAGCAGTACTTC	CASSRAGTTYEQYF
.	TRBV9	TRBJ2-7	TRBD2	TGTGCCAGCAGCGCTCGGGGACTAGCGTACGACGAGCAGTACTTC	CASSARGLAYDEQYF
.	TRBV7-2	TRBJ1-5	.	TGTGCCAGCAGGGAAACCTCTGGAGGAGGACAGCCCCAGCATTTT	CASRETSGGGQPQHF
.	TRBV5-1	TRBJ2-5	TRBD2	TGCGCCAGCAGCCCCCCTGGAAGCGGGGGAGGGGAGACCCAGTACTTC	CASSPPGSGGGETQYF